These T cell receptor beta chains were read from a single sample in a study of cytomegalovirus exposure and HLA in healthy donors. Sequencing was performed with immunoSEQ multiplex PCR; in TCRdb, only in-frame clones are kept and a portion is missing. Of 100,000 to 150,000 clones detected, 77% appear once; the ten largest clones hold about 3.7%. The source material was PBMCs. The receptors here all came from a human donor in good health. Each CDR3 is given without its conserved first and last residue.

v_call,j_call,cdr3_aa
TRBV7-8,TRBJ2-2,ASNYGRDYTGELF
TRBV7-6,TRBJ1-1,ASSSDRGRTEAF
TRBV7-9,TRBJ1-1,ASRLDRGNTEAF
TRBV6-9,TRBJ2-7,ASSYSTPGQGYSYEQY
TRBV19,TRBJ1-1,ASKILGTENTEAF
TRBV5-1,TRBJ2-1,ASSPTSGNVEQF
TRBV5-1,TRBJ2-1,ASSLRADSSYNEQF
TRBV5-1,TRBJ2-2,ASSAGTRGTGELF
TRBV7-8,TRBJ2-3,VSSLAAGAGAGDTQY
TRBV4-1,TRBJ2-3,ASSQARNRQGRGEDTQY
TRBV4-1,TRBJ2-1,ASSLQRGSYNEQF
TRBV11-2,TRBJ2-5,ASSLGLAETQY
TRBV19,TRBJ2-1,ASRASGAYNEQF
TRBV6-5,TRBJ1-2,ASNRIVDRRYGYT
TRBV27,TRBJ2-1,ASSLSPGMRNEQF
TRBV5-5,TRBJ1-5,ASSVSGQPQH
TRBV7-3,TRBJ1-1,ASSFQGGNTEAF
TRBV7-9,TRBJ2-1,ASSVLAGASNEQF
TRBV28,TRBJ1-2,ASSATGTGDYGYT
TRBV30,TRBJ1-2,AWSLVGQGRKINYGYT
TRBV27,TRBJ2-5,ASSLTSGGGTQY
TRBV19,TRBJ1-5,ASSGYGQGVSQPQH
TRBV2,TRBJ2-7,ASSVSDGSYEQY
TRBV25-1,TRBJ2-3,ASSLAGSTDTQY
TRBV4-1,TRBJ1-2,ASSQDGGLQDYGYT
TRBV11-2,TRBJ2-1,ASTPLRGGGVSSYNEQF
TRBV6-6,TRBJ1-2,ASSEKQGVNYGYT
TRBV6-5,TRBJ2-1,ASSYDRGFNEQF
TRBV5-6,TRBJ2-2,ASSLVGQNTGELF
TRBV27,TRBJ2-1,ASSTRGVTIDEQF
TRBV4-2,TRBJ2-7,ASSQDFPGGSYEQY
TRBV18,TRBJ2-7,ASSPSRELGSYEQY
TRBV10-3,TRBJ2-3,AISVSGRVTLDTQY
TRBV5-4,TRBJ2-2,ASSLGLKNTGELF
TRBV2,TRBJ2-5,ASSTDRVETQY
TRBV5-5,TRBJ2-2,ASSLVAVGELF
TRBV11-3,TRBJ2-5,ASSDGGGPQETQY
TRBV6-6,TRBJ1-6,ASSSDSRLFGSPLH
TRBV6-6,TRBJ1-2,ASSYGGPYGGYT
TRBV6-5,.,ASSYSSGGTSYEQY
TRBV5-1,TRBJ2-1,ASSSGVFYNEQF
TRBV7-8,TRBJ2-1,ASSLVLDFWAEQF